The clone carrying this T cell receptor beta chain is labeled medium-sized. Its antigen is unknown. The data stem from a study of breast tumors, draining lymph nodes, adjacent tissues. Study results and limitations: Luminal-like breast cancer showed significantly greater tumor-nontumor repertoire similarity than basal-like breast cancer did. Compared with lymph nodes, tumors were less diverse; compared with nontumor tissue, more. That most tumor T cells come from lymph nodes remained unproven. The data were judged consistent with most tumor T cells coming from lymph node and expanding in tumor.

Germline-derived CDR1 and CDR2 are SGHDT and YYEEEE. This CDR3 is built from 17 residues. V shed 1 base and J 3 bases; nucleotides not matched to a gene: 10. In TCRdb, the multiplex PCR reads were re-called with MiXCR into one record per CDR3 protein. The sample carries tens of thousands of distinct CDR3 sequences, roughly 55% recorded once. The sample taken for sequencing was breast tumor tissue. This rearrangement joins TRBV5-6 to TRBJ1-5, with 7 bases lining up with TRBD1. This clonotype was obtained from a female donor with breast cancer. Some clones in this sample may be carry-over from other donors' samples. This chain's CDR3 is CASSLRATGKNNQPQHF. In DNA, the CDR3 is TGTGCCAGCAGCTTGAGGGCGACAGGGAAGAACAATCAGCCCCAGCATTTT.